These 27 T cell receptor beta chains were sequenced from one sample in a study of shared clonotypes between healthy human individuals. Assay: immunoSEQ multiplex PCR; the TCRdb copy retains only in-frame clones and omits some. The table shows 2 million to 3 million clones, with roughly 93% occurring only once. Material: naive CD4+ T cells from PBMCs. This sample's subset: CD45RA+ positively selected. These TCRs come from a man aged 18 to 30 in good health. Some clones in this sample may be carry-over from other donors' samples.

The rearrangement uses TRBV7-2 and TRBJ2-1; 14 bases fit TRBD2. J gave up 4 bases and V 5 bases, and 4 bases lay outside the gene matches. This CDR3 region has 16 residues. The germline gives CDR1 SGHTA, CDR2 FQGNSA. CDR3 in amino acids: CASSLGTSGRYNEQFF. The DNA of the CDR3 is TGTGCCAGCAGCCTCGGGACTAGCGGGAGATACAATGAGCAGTTCTTC.

This clone was counted once. The genes are TRBV6-5 and TRBJ1-4; TRBD1 is a possible D gene (6 bases). Germline-derived CDR1 and CDR2 are MNHEY and SVGAGI. Trimming took 6 bases from V and 4 from J, leaving 9 bases between them. This CDR3 is 13 amino acids long. CDR3 sequence (DNA): TGTGCCAGCAGACTACAGGGTAATGAAAAACTGTTTTTT. Amino acids: CASRLQGNEKLFF.

The V and J genes are TRBV5-1 and TRBJ1-1; D remains unclear. Trimming stripped 4 bases from V and 4 bases from J, with 17 bases between. The CDR3 is made up of 15 amino acids. CDR1 and CDR2 from the germline V gene are SGHRS and YFSETQ. CDR3 DNA: TGCGCCAGCAGCCCAGGCGCGGGCCGTGGCACTGAAGCTTTCTTT. Protein sequence: CASSPGAGRGTEAFF.

The chain uses TRBV29-1 and TRBJ2-1; D is unclear. Germline V gene lookup returns CDR1 SQVTM and CDR2 ANQGSEA. The CDR3 sequence is 14 residues long. The ends were cut back, 7 bases at V and 0 bases at J, with 13 bases in the middle. CDR3 bases: TGCAGCGCCGAGACTTCACTCTCCTACAATGAGCAGTTCTTC. Translating it yields CSAETSLSYNEQFF.

The J gene is TRBJ2-1, the V gene TRBV19, with 8 bases identical to TRBD2. Germline-derived CDR1 and CDR2 are LNHDA and SQIVND (reference sequence). Unmatched junction bases numbered 11, after V lost 3 bases and J lost 4 bases. The CDR3 totals 17 residues. In DNA form, the CDR3 reads TGTGCCAGTAGTATCCGCCGGGGGGGCGGAGTATACAATGAGCAGTTCTTC. This codes for CASSIRRGGGVYNEQFF.

This chain uses TRBV29-1 with TRBJ1-1, with D hard to call. V lost 5 bases to trimming and J lost 5 bases, with 15 bases between them. CDR1 is SQVTM, CDR2 ANQGSEA, per germline. CDR3 size: 13 residues. The CDR3 loop reads CSVTGPGGTEAFF. CDR3 coding DNA: TGCAGCGTTACCGGCCCGGGAGGAACTGAAGCTTTCTTT.

The chain employs TRBV30 and TRBJ2-1, with D possibly being TRBD1 or TRBD2 (5 bases each). The CDR3 extends over 17 amino acids. The germline V gene has CDR1 GTSNPN and CDR2 SVGIG (reference sequence). CDR3 nucleotides: TGTGCTACCGGAGGAGGTGGGGGTAGGGACCCAGGTGTGGAGCAGTTCTTC. It is translated as CATGGGGGRDPGVEQFF.

The chain recombines TRBV10-3 with TRBJ1-4; 8 bases align to TRBD1. CDR3 length: 15 residues. Germline V gene sequence: CDR1 ENHRY, CDR2 SYGVKD. With V trimmed by 3 bases and J by 8 bases, 8 bases remained unmatched. CDR3 region: CAISDSGGAGEKLFF. DNA for the CDR3: TGTGCCATCAGTGACTCAGGGGGCGCGGGAGAAAAACTGTTTTTT.

V gene TRBV19 combines with J gene TRBJ2-1; the D gene is possibly TRBD2 (6 bases). The V gene's germline CDR1 is LNHDA and CDR2 SQIVND (reference sequence). The CDR3 covers 17 residues. V was clipped by 4 bases and J by 6 bases, with 22 bases between them. CDR3 in amino acids: CASSTPMRLAKGNEQFF. CDR3 nucleotide sequence: TGTGCCAGTAGTACGCCCATGCGGCTAGCGAAGGGCAATGAGCAGTTCTTC.

A word on this clone: The sample holds other DNA sequences that translate to the same CDR3. This sequence joins TRBV7-3 and TRBJ2-7; 7 bases are shared with TRBD2. V gave up 1 base and J gave up 7 bases; unmatched junction bases: 1. CDR1 and CDR2 (germline): SGHTA, FQGTGA. This CDR3 region has 12 residues. CDR3 amino acids: CASSLNGGEQYF. The CDR3 DNA follows: TGTGCCAGCAGCTTAAACGGGGGGGAGCAGTACTTC.

The genes are TRBV9 and TRBJ2-6; D may be TRBD2 (5 bases). V gave up 4 bases and J gave up 0 bases, with 11 bases separating them. The CDR3 totals 16 residues. Germline V CDR1 and CDR2: SGDLS, YYNGEE. CDR3 amino acids: CASSPHSDSGANVLTF. CDR3 coding DNA: TGTGCCAGCAGCCCTCATAGCGACTCTGGGGCCAACGTCCTGACTTTC.

The V gene is TRBV6-4, the J gene TRBJ2-1; D is tentatively TRBD1 or TRBD2 (5 bases each). The CDR3 runs 13 residues. The V gene's germline CDR1 is MRHNA and CDR2 SNTAGT. The V end was cut by 6 bases, the J end by 4 bases, with 10 bases between. CDR3 protein: CASSPWGYNEQFF. The CDR3, as DNA: TGTGCCAGCAGCCCGTGGGGGTACAATGAGCAGTTCTTC.

With respect to this clone: Other nucleotide sequences from this sample produce the same CDR3. This sequence joins TRBV9 and TRBJ2-3; 9 bases are a match to TRBD2. Germline V gene sequence: CDR1 SGDLS, CDR2 YYNGEE. This CDR3 contains 16 residues. With V trimmed by 3 bases and J by 0 bases, 5 bases remained unmatched. The chain's CDR3 is CASSGRLAASTDTQYF. The CDR3 DNA follows: TGTGCCAGCAGCGGGCGACTAGCGGCTAGCACAGATACGCAGTATTTT. The full variable domain, its missing parts supplied by reference TRBV9 and TRBJ2-3, is DSGVTQTPKHLITATGQRVTLRCSPRSGDLSVYWYQQSLDQGLQFLIQYYNGEERAKGNILERFSAQQFPDLHSELNLSSLELGDSALYFCASSGRLAASTDTQYFGPGTRLTVL.

The rearrangement uses TRBV6-6 and TRBJ2-6; possibly TRBD1 or TRBD2 for D (5 bases each). CDR1 is MNHNY, CDR2 SVGAGI, per germline (reference sequence). Trimming pared 6 bases from V and 3 bases from J, leaving 15 bases between. The CDR3 is 16 amino acids. CDR3 protein: CASRPGPPFGANVLTF. For the CDR3, the DNA is TGTGCCAGCAGGCCGGGACCGCCCTTTGGGGCCAACGTCCTGACTTTC.

This chain connects TRBV5-1 to TRBJ2-7; TRBD2 agrees at 13 bases. V lost 0 bases and J lost 5; bases outside the gene matches: 8. The CDR3 is 17 amino acids. Germline-derived CDR1 and CDR2 are SGHRS and YFSETQ. CDR3: CASSLVPGLAGEDEQYF. The CDR3 coding sequence is TGCGCCAGCAGCTTGGTGCCCGGACTAGCGGGAGAGGACGAGCAGTACTTC.

The V and J genes are TRBV28 and TRBJ1-2; possible D gene TRBD1, 6 bases. The CDR3 spans 14 residues. CDR1 and CDR2 (germline): MDHEN, SYDVKM. The V and J ends lost 6 bases and 0 bases respectively, with 11 bases between them. The CDR3 spells CASSRGGTNYGYTF. The CDR3 DNA follows: TGTGCCAGCAGCCGGGGGGGCACTAACTATGGCTACACCTTC.

The chain joins TRBV9 to TRBJ2-7, with unresolved D. The CDR3 has 16 amino acids. V was clipped by 0 bases and J by 6 bases, with 19 bases between them. Germline V gives CDR1 SGDLS, CDR2 YYNGEE. The CDR3, as DNA: TGTGCCAGCAGCGTAGGGATAGTTGACCCCTTTGGCGAGCAGTACTTC. This codes for CASSVGIVDPFGEQYF. Based on the CDR3 plus reference TRBV9 and TRBJ2-7, the full variable domain is DSGVTQTPKHLITATGQRVTLRCSPRSGDLSVYWYQQSLDQGLQFLIQYYNGEERAKGNILERFSAQQFPDLHSELNLSSLELGDSALYFCASSVGIVDPFGEQYFGPGTRLTVT.

This clone has a single count. The V call is TRBV5-1, the J call TRBJ1-3; D might be TRBD1 (6 bases). This CDR3 region has 16 residues. V lost 4 bases and J lost 4, with 18 bases in between. Germline CDR1 is SGHRS and CDR2 is YFSETQ. The CDR3 DNA sequence: TGCGCCAGCAGCCCGGGGACACCCGGGCGCGGAAACACCATATATTTT. Translating it yields CASSPGTPGRGNTIYF.

The chain is built from TRBV10-3 and TRBJ2-2; D is perhaps TRBD1 or TRBD2 (5 bases each). The CDR3 length is 15 residues. Germline loops: CDR1 ENHRY, CDR2 SYGVKD. Trimming stripped 10 bases from V and 3 bases from J, with 18 bases between. DNA for the CDR3: TGTGCCACCAAGGCCGGGACCGAGTACACCGGGGAGCTGTTTTTT. This sequence encodes CATKAGTEYTGELFF.

This clone has only one observation. The chain recombines TRBV6-5 with TRBJ2-5; a possible D gene is TRBD1 (6 bases). Trimming left V 6 bases short and J 4 bases short, with 18 bases between. The V gene's germline CDR1 is MNHEY and CDR2 SVGAGI. The CDR3 sequence is 15 residues long. DNA for the CDR3: TGTGCCAGCAGCCGAGGGAGAAAGGGGGTAGAGACCCAGTACTTC. This gives the protein CASSRGRKGVETQYF.

The gene calls are TRBV10-1 and TRBJ2-1; D possibly uses TRBD1 or TRBD2 (5 bases each). The ends were cut back, 6 bases at V and 6 bases at J, with 15 bases in the middle. Germline CDR1 and CDR2: WNHNN and SYGVQD (reference sequence). The CDR3 is 14 amino acids. Written as DNA, the CDR3 is TGCGCCAGCAGACCGGGGACGGAGACCAATGAGCAGTTCTTC. Translation: CASRPGTETNEQFF.

The chain is built from TRBV7-2 and TRBJ2-5, with 9 bases lining up with TRBD2. J lost 2 bases, V lost 1 base, and 2 bases had no gene match. This CDR3 contains 15 residues. The germline V gene encodes CDR1 SGHTA and CDR2 FQGNSA. CDR3 in DNA: TGTGCCAGCAGCTTAGGGCGGGAGGGTCAAGAGACCCAGTACTTC. It encodes CASSLGREGQETQYF.

J is TRBJ2-5 and V is TRBV4-3; no clear D. V dropped 1 base and J dropped 5 bases, with 8 bases sitting between them. From germline, CDR1 is LGHNA and CDR2 YSLEER. This CDR3 is 13 amino acids long. The DNA of the CDR3 is TGCGCCAGCAGCCAAGTTCATTCGGAGACCCAGTACTTC. It yields the protein CASSQVHSETQYF.

The V and J genes are TRBV6-6 and TRBJ1-1; the match to TRBD1 covers 7 bases. This CDR3 is 16 amino acids long. The trim removed 5 bases at V and 4 bases at J, leaving 13 bases unmatched. Germline-derived CDR1 and CDR2 are MNHNY and SVGAGI (reference sequence). The CDR3 loop is CASSPGSGTEGTEAFF. The CDR3 nucleotides are TGTGCCAGCAGTCCTGGATCCGGGACAGAAGGCACTGAAGCTTTCTTT.

This clone was counted a single time. The chain is built from TRBV4-3 and TRBJ2-1; 10 bases are a match to TRBD2. Looked up from germline, CDR1 is LGHNA and CDR2 is YSLEER. The CDR3 loop spans 21 amino acids. J gave up 0 bases and V 1 base, and 15 bases lay outside the gene matches. CDR3 DNA sequence: TGCGCCAGCAGCCAAGTTGTCACTAGCGGGGTCTCTCCGAGCTCCTACAATGAGCAGTTCTTC. Translation gives CASSQVVTSGVSPSSYNEQFF.

This chain joins TRBV6-1 and TRBJ1-5; unclear D gene. CDR1 is MNHNS and CDR2 is SASEGT in the germline V gene. CDR3 size: 14 residues. V lost 10 bases and J 6 bases, leaving 19 bases between the germline ends. CDR3 DNA sequence: TGTGCCACCTCAGACGGGAATTTTGTTCAGCCCCAGCATTTT. It yields the protein CATSDGNFVQPQHF.

The chain recombines TRBV28 with TRBJ1-1; no reliable D call. Trimming took off 6 bases at V and 5 bases at J, with 19 bases between the two ends. CDR3 length equals 15 residues. CDR1 is MDHEN and CDR2 is SYDVKM in the germline V gene. In nucleotides, the CDR3 is TGTGCCAGCAGAATCAGACACTCCGGTGAGACTGAAGCTTTCTTT. Residues: CASRIRHSGETEAFF. The complete variable domain, with remaining parts taken from reference TRBV28 and TRBJ1-1, reads DVKVTQSSRYLVKRTGEKVFLECVQDMDHENMFWYRQDPGLGLRLIYFSYDVKMKEKGDIPEGYSVSREKKERFSLILESASTNQTSMYLCASRIRHSGETEAFFGQGTRLTVV.